This T cell receptor beta chain was observed in a study of cytomegalovirus exposure and HLA in healthy donors. Study-wide findings and caveats: Specificity of a few CMV-associated chains for CMV antigens was verified in vitro.

The PCR made use of 60 Vbeta and 13 Jbeta primers. Repertoires were generated with immunoSEQ multiplex PCR, while TCRdb's copy carries only in-frame clones and drops some. The repertoire has about 180,000 clones, 75% to 80% of them found once; the top ten carry 6.3%. Germline V lookup: CDR1 SGDLS, CDR2 YYNGEE. Trimming left V 0 bases short and J 8 bases short, with 17 bases between. This CDR3 has 15 residues. As regards this clone: Its cognate antigen is unknown.

This chain links TRBV9 with TRBJ1-2; D is uncertain. Sample: PBMCs. The clonotype originates from a man aged 35 to 55 in good health and CMV-seropositive. CDR3 sequence: CASSVGKGGRWGYTF. The CDR3 DNA reads as TGTGCCAGCAGCGTAGGGAAGGGTGGGAGGTGGGGCTACACCTTC. The full variable domain, completed using reference TRBV9 and TRBJ1-2, is DSGVTQTPKHLITATGQRVTLRCSPRSGDLSVYWYQQSLDQGLQFLIQYYNGEERAKGNILERFSAQQFPDLHSELNLSSLELGDSALYFCASSVGKGGRWGYTFGSGTRLTVV.